This T cell receptor beta chain was documented in a study of blood T cell repertoires in COVID-19. Across the study: Sites across the United States, Italy and Spain contributed samples from acute and convalescent COVID-19. The cDNA or gDNA used as material had been derived from T cells, B-cell-depleted T cells, or PBMCs.

This clone has just one count. Authors' data handling: Estimation of nucleated cell counts relied on the amplification of reference gene primers. Measured with immunoSEQ multiplex PCR; TCRdb has only the in-frame clones, and not every one. V, J and clone size are those of that table, while D and trimming were read from the DNA. Here the sample spans about 90,000 clones, roughly nine tenths being singletons. The ends lost 6 bases at V and 2 bases at J; junction bases unmatched: 10. Germline V gene lookup returns CDR1 SNHLY and CDR2 FYNNEI. This CDR3 has 16 residues. The source material was peripheral blood. The chain links TRBV2 to TRBJ2-3, with TRBD2 identical over 8 bases. The sequence derives from a man between 45 and 60 years old with acute or convalescent COVID-19. The CDR3 reads CASRATSAILTDTQYF. As DNA, the CDR3 is TGTGCCAGCAGGGCGACTAGCGCAATTCTCACAGATACGCAGTATTTT. Full variable domain (remainder filled in from reference TRBV2 and TRBJ2-3): EPEVTQTPSHQVTQMGQEVILRCVPISNHLYFYWYRQILGQKVEFLVSFYNNEISEKSEIFDDQFSVERPDGSNFTLKIRSTKLEDSAMYFCASRATSAILTDTQYFGPGTRLTVL.